These T cell receptor beta chains were read from a single sample in a study of cytomegalovirus exposure and HLA in healthy donors. Assay used: immunoSEQ multiplex PCR; TCRdb lists only in-frame clones, some missing. The sample consists of roughly 140,000 clones, approximately 80% of them appearing once. Input material: PBMCs. These receptors all come from a woman aged 18-29 years in good health and CMV-seropositive. CDR3s include the opening cysteine and the closing phenylalanine or tryptophan. The order of the fields is clone size, D gene, J gene, V gene, CDR3 protein, CDR3 DNA. A D gene is named only where the DNA matches it firmly. Clone size appears in some rows only: once, few, many, or a class for an expanded clone.

abundance: -; d_gene: TRBD2; j_gene: TRBJ2-2; v_gene: TRBV5-1; CDR3aa: CASSTRPGLANTGELFF; CDR3nt: TGCGCCAGCAGCACCCGCCCGGGACTAGCGAACACCGGGGAGCTGTTTTTT
abundance: once; d_gene: -; j_gene: TRBJ1-1; v_gene: TRBV4-1; CDR3aa: CASSQDGGYTEAFF; CDR3nt: TGCGCCAGCAGCCAAGACGGAGGTTACACTGAAGCTTTCTTT
abundance: -; d_gene: -; j_gene: TRBJ1-5; v_gene: TRBV30; CDR3aa: CAWSQGNQPQHF; CDR3nt: TGTGCCTGGAGTCAGGGCAATCAGCCCCAGCATTTT
abundance: -; d_gene: -; j_gene: TRBJ2-7; v_gene: TRBV15; CDR3aa: CATSREGGGPREQYF; CDR3nt: TGTGCCACCAGCAGAGAGGGCGGGGGCCCCCGCGAGCAGTACTTC
abundance: -; d_gene: TRBD1; j_gene: TRBJ1-3; v_gene: TRBV5-4; CDR3aa: CASSLAGGRGGNTIYF; CDR3nt: TGTGCCAGCAGCTTGGCCGGGGGCAGGGGGGGAAACACCATATATTTT
abundance: -; d_gene: -; j_gene: TRBJ2-2; v_gene: TRBV15; CDR3aa: CATSRGGGKGGELFF; CDR3nt: TGTGCCACCAGCAGAGGAGGGGGAAAGGGCGGGGAGCTGTTTTTT
abundance: -; d_gene: TRBD2; j_gene: TRBJ2-7; v_gene: TRBV7-9; CDR3aa: CASGSAGSGAPYEQYF; CDR3nt: TGTGCCAGCGGAAGCGCGGGAAGCGGGGCCCCCTACGAGCAGTACTTC
abundance: -; d_gene: -; j_gene: TRBJ1-1; v_gene: TRBV28; CDR3aa: CASSSRGREGVENTEAFF; CDR3nt: TGTGCCAGCAGTTCCCGGGGCAGGGAGGGGGTTGAGAACACTGAAGCTTTCTTT
abundance: once; d_gene: -; j_gene: TRBJ1-5; v_gene: TRBV9; CDR3aa: CASSVDLGQPQHF; CDR3nt: TGTGCCAGCAGCGTCGACCTGGGCCAGCCCCAGCATTTT
abundance: -; d_gene: TRBD1; j_gene: TRBJ1-5; v_gene: TRBV5-4; CDR3aa: CASSFPGTDEQQHRDQPQHF; CDR3nt: TGTGCCAGCAGCTTCCCCGGGACAGACGAGCAACAGCACCGGGACCAGCCCCAGCATTTT
abundance: -; d_gene: -; j_gene: TRBJ2-7; v_gene: TRBV7-2; CDR3aa: CASTVMGRSYVGQYF; CDR3nt: TGTGCCAGCACTGTAATGGGCCGCTCCTACGTTGGGCAGTACTTC
abundance: -; d_gene: -; j_gene: TRBJ1-3; v_gene: TRBV2; CDR3aa: CASSEEGSGNTIYF; CDR3nt: TGTGCCAGCAGTGAGGAGGGGTCTGGAAACACCATATATTTT
abundance: -; d_gene: -; j_gene: TRBJ1-1; v_gene: TRBV11-3; CDR3aa: CASSLRRQSEAFF; CDR3nt: TGTGCCAGCAGCTTACGGCGGCAATCTGAAGCTTTCTTT
abundance: -; d_gene: -; j_gene: TRBJ2-1; v_gene: TRBV7-9; CDR3aa: CASSRKRDTYNEQFF; CDR3nt: TGTGCCAGCAGCCGTAAGCGGGACACCTACAATGAGCAGTTCTTC
abundance: -; d_gene: TRBD1; j_gene: TRBJ1-5; v_gene: TRBV5-1; CDR3aa: CASYRDRGGYNQPQHF; CDR3nt: TGCGCCAGCTACCGAGACAGGGGCGGTTACAATCAGCCCCAGCATTTT
abundance: -; d_gene: -; j_gene: TRBJ1-1; v_gene: TRBV7-2; CDR3aa: CASSQPGLTPEAFF; CDR3nt: TGTGCCAGCAGCCAACCGGGACTGACGCCTGAGGCTTTCTTT
abundance: -; d_gene: -; j_gene: TRBJ2-2; v_gene: TRBV2; CDR3aa: CASSRLAGELFF; CDR3nt: TGTGCCAGCAGTCGACTTGCCGGGGAGCTGTTTTTT
abundance: -; d_gene: -; j_gene: TRBJ2-7; v_gene: TRBV6-1; CDR3aa: CASSYREGEQYF; CDR3nt: TGTGCCAGCTCGTACAGGGAGGGCGAGCAGTACTTC
abundance: -; d_gene: TRBD1; j_gene: TRBJ2-7; v_gene: TRBV5-8; CDR3aa: CASSLGGQGNYEQYF; CDR3nt: TGTGCCAGCAGCTTGGGGGGACAGGGTAATTACGAGCAGTACTTC
abundance: once; d_gene: -; j_gene: TRBJ1-6; v_gene: TRBV2; CDR3aa: CASISGKGGNSPLHF; CDR3nt: TGTGCCAGCATTTCGGGGAAAGGGGGTAATTCACCCCTCCACTTT
abundance: -; d_gene: -; j_gene: TRBJ2-7; v_gene: TRBV19; CDR3aa: CASTSGSYEQYF; CDR3nt: TGTGCCAGTACCTCCGGGTCCTACGAGCAGTACTTC
abundance: few; d_gene: TRBD2; j_gene: TRBJ2-5; v_gene: TRBV29-1; CDR3aa: CSVEDVGGGQTQYF; CDR3nt: TGCAGCGTTGAAGACGTTGGCGGGGGGCAGACCCAGTACTTC
abundance: -; d_gene: -; j_gene: TRBJ1-5; v_gene: TRBV19; CDR3aa: CASAPQGNSNQPQHF; CDR3nt: TGTGCCAGTGCACCACAGGGTAACAGCAATCAGCCCCAGCATTTT
abundance: -; d_gene: -; j_gene: TRBJ2-7; v_gene: TRBV7-9; CDR3aa: CASSLKVGPYEQYF; CDR3nt: TGTGCCAGCAGCTTAAAGGTGGGGCCCTACGAGCAGTACTTC
abundance: -; d_gene: -; j_gene: TRBJ1-1; v_gene: TRBV19; CDR3aa: CASLTSNTEAFF; CDR3nt: TGTGCCAGTCTGACATCGAACACTGAAGCTTTCTTT
abundance: -; d_gene: TRBD1; j_gene: TRBJ2-3; v_gene: TRBV11-2; CDR3aa: CASSLGDRGTITDTQYF; CDR3nt: TGTGCCAGCAGCTTAGGAGACAGGGGAACAATTACAGATACGCAGTATTTT
abundance: -; d_gene: TRBD2; j_gene: TRBJ2-1; v_gene: TRBV2; CDR3aa: CASIIIGGGGEQFF; CDR3nt: TGTGCCAGCATCATCATTGGCGGGGGGGGTGAGCAGTTCTTC
abundance: few; d_gene: TRBD1; j_gene: TRBJ1-6; v_gene: TRBV5-5; CDR3aa: CASSPSRQGNSPLHF; CDR3nt: TGTGCCAGCAGCCCCTCTCGACAGGGAAATTCACCCCTCCACTTT
abundance: -; d_gene: TRBD1; j_gene: TRBJ2-7; v_gene: TRBV5-4; CDR3aa: CASMARTGMEEQYF; CDR3nt: TGTGCCAGCATGGCTAGGACAGGGATGGAAGAGCAGTACTTC
abundance: -; d_gene: -; j_gene: TRBJ1-5; v_gene: TRBV19; CDR3aa: CASSTAGSNQPQHF; CDR3nt: TGTGCCAGTAGTACTGCAGGGAGCAATCAGCCCCAGCATTTT
abundance: -; d_gene: TRBD1; j_gene: TRBJ2-7; v_gene: TRBV13; CDR3aa: CASSPGQGRYEQYF; CDR3nt: TGTGCCAGCAGCCCCGGACAGGGACGTTACGAGCAGTACTTC
abundance: once; d_gene: TRBD1; j_gene: TRBJ1-3; v_gene: TRBV7-9; CDR3aa: CASSLVAGTGSGNTIYF; CDR3nt: TGTGCCAGCAGCTTAGTCGCTGGGACAGGCTCTGGAAACACCATATATTTT
abundance: -; d_gene: -; j_gene: TRBJ2-3; v_gene: TRBV6-1; CDR3aa: CASSDAGTSDTQYF; CDR3nt: TGTGCCAGCAGTGATGCGGGCACGTCAGATACGCAGTATTTT
abundance: -; d_gene: -; j_gene: TRBJ1-5; v_gene: TRBV19; CDR3aa: CASSIESGIGNQPQHF; CDR3nt: TGTGCCAGTAGTATAGAGTCCGGGATTGGAAATCAGCCCCAGCATTTT
abundance: -; d_gene: -; j_gene: TRBJ1-2; v_gene: TRBV6-5; CDR3aa: CASSVPGGAGGYTF; CDR3nt: TGTGCCAGCAGTGTCCCCGGTGGGGCAGGTGGCTACACCTTC
abundance: -; d_gene: -; j_gene: TRBJ1-4; v_gene: TRBV18; CDR3aa: CASSTDRTVEKLFF; CDR3nt: TGTGCCAGCTCCACCGACAGGACCGTTGAAAAACTGTTTTTT
abundance: -; d_gene: TRBD2; j_gene: TRBJ2-1; v_gene: TRBV18; CDR3aa: CASSRRTSAENEQFF; CDR3nt: TGTGCCAGCTCACGGCGGACTAGCGCGGAAAATGAGCAGTTCTTC
abundance: -; d_gene: -; j_gene: TRBJ2-7; v_gene: TRBV5-8; CDR3aa: CASSLGYEQYF; CDR3nt: TGTGCCAGCAGCTTGGGGTACGAGCAGTACTTC
abundance: few; d_gene: TRBD2; j_gene: TRBJ2-7; v_gene: TRBV5-1; CDR3aa: CASSPGGGGAIEQYF; CDR3nt: TGCGCCAGCAGCCCCGGTGGCGGGGGGGCAATCGAGCAGTACTTC
abundance: -; d_gene: -; j_gene: TRBJ1-2; v_gene: TRBV6-5; CDR3aa: CASSYGAGAYYGYTF; CDR3nt: TGTGCCAGCAGTTACGGTGCAGGCGCATACTATGGCTACACCTTC
abundance: once; d_gene: -; j_gene: TRBJ1-1; v_gene: TRBV30; CDR3aa: CAWSDGGVTEAFF; CDR3nt: TGTGCCTGGAGTGACGGGGGAGTCACTGAAGCTTTCTTT
abundance: -; d_gene: TRBD1; j_gene: TRBJ1-1; v_gene: TRBV2; CDR3aa: CASLVGQGVVNTEAFF; CDR3nt: TGTGCCAGCCTAGTGGGACAGGGGGTTGTGAACACTGAAGCTTTCTTT
abundance: -; d_gene: -; j_gene: TRBJ2-5; v_gene: TRBV6-1; CDR3aa: CASSERYGVQETQYF; CDR3nt: TGTGCCAGCAGTGAAAGGTACGGAGTCCAAGAGACCCAGTACTTC
abundance: -; d_gene: -; j_gene: TRBJ1-2; v_gene: TRBV7-2; CDR3aa: CASSLQANNYGYTF; CDR3nt: TGTGCCAGCAGCTTACAAGCAAACAACTATGGCTACACCTTC
abundance: -; d_gene: TRBD1; j_gene: TRBJ1-4; v_gene: TRBV5-1; CDR3aa: CASSLFGTGPTGEKLFF; CDR3nt: TGCGCCAGCAGTCTCTTCGGGACAGGCCCTACCGGGGAAAAACTGTTTTTT
abundance: few; d_gene: -; j_gene: TRBJ2-4; v_gene: TRBV6-1; CDR3aa: CASTQGGGSHIQYF; CDR3nt: TGTGCCAGCACCCAAGGGGGAGGGAGTCACATTCAGTACTTC
abundance: -; d_gene: TRBD1; j_gene: TRBJ1-3; v_gene: TRBV9; CDR3aa: CASSVGTVRSGNTTYF; CDR3nt: TGTGCCAGCAGCGTCGGGACAGTCCGCTCTGGAAACACCACATATTTT
abundance: -; d_gene: -; j_gene: TRBJ2-5; v_gene: TRBV9; CDR3aa: CASSPLAVYQETQYF; CDR3nt: TGTGCCAGCAGCCCTCTGGCGGTGTACCAAGAGACCCAGTACTTC
abundance: -; d_gene: -; j_gene: TRBJ1-3; v_gene: TRBV18; CDR3aa: CASSPTQVSGNTIYF; CDR3nt: TGTGCCAGCTCACCAACTCAGGTCTCTGGAAACACCATATATTTT
abundance: -; d_gene: -; j_gene: TRBJ2-7; v_gene: TRBV9; CDR3aa: CASSAPNGGGEQYF; CDR3nt: TGTGCCAGCAGCGCGCCCAACGGGGGAGGCGAGCAGTACTTC